The T cell receptor beta chain described here comes from a study of T cells in Graves' hyperthyroidism and ophthalmopathy. Each patient was aged 18 to 65 and had newly diagnosed hyperthyroidism of under 2 months' duration. Uncontrolled infection, other autoimmune disease, pregnancy or lactation led to exclusion. General study points: Ophthalmopathy was model-predicted a median approximately 6.4 months pre-onset. Clonotypes that were expanded in thyroid above 0.001 mostly appeared in blood too.

Using RNA transcripts as the source, TCR beta CDR3 regions were amplified. The study used the HTBI primer set for a first-round RT-PCR of the TCR CDR3. TCRdb independently ran MiXCR on the multiplex PCR reads; one entry per CDR3 protein. The data show some 510,000 distinct CDR3 sequences, roughly 20% seen once. This clonotype was counted ten times or more. The antigen is undetermined. V lost 6 bases and J lost 6; bases outside the gene matches: 4. There are 13 residues in the CDR3. Germline V lookup: CDR1 PRHDT, CDR2 FYEKMQ (reference sequence). The V call is TRBV13, the J call TRBJ1-2; 10 positions agree with TRBD1. Material for sequencing was blood. The source of this sequence is a man between 18 and 29 years old with Graves' hyperthyroidism. For the CDR3, the DNA is TGTGCCAGCAGATGGGACAGGGGTGATGGCTACACCTTC. Amino acid sequence: CASRWDRGDGYTF.